This T cell receptor beta chain was captured in a study of CD4 and CD8 cells across lung adenocarcinoma regions. TCRdb redid the calling of the PCR reads with MiXCR, one entry per CDR3 protein. Of some 20,000 distinct CDR3 sequences listed, roughly 46% are singletons. The CDR3 is 16 residues long. CDR1 is MNHEY and CDR2 is SMNVEV in the germline V gene (reference sequence). The sample consisted of CD4+ T cells from the margin of a lung tumor. The clonotype was recovered from a male donor with lung adenocarcinoma. The CD4 and CD8 labels of this study may be unreliable. This chain connects TRBV27 to TRBJ2-3; unclear D gene. The J call may be mistaken, given a closer DNA end match to TRBJ2-7. The CDR3 sequence: CASSLAGPSVKNMQYF. CDR3 DNA sequence: TGTGCCAGCAGTTTAGCCGGGCCATCCGTCAAAAACATGCAGTACTTC.